This T cell receptor beta chain was identified in a study of early T cells in non-severe SARS-CoV-2 infection. Findings and caveats of the study: VDJdb matching, biased toward anti-spike CD8 responses, missed private and CD4 specificities.

Germline CDR1 reads MNHEY; CDR2 reads SVGEGT. The V and J ends lost 1 base and 5 bases respectively, with 15 bases between them. The CDR3 has 15 residues. Individual cDNA molecules were tagged with unique molecular identifiers. Each CDR3 protein is one row after TCRdb ran MiXCR on the 5' RACE reads. The repertoire consists of about 77,000 distinct CDR3 sequences, with more than 7.5% occurring once and the leading ten covering more than 4.5%. This clonotype came up once. Antigen specificity is unknown. The clonotype comes from an adult who was a healthcare worker with PCR-confirmed SARS-CoV-2 infection or an uninfected control (not recorded which). This chain uses TRBV6-2 or TRBV6-3 with TRBJ2-7, with D perhaps TRBD1 (6 bases). The specimen was whole blood. In DNA, the CDR3 is TGTGCCAGCAGTTACTTCGGTCAGGGGCTTAACGAGCAGTACTTC. Translating gives CASSYFGQGLNEQYF.